The 23 T cell receptor beta chains in this list originate from one sample, sequenced in a study of blood T cell repertoires in COVID-19. Assay: immunoSEQ multiplex PCR; the TCRdb copy retains only in-frame clones and omits some. The table lists fewer than 200,000 clones, 70% to 90% of them singletons. The specimen sequenced was peripheral blood. These receptors were collected from a woman at least 80 years old with COVID-19, enrolled during active disease.

V gene TRBV12-3 or TRBV12-4 combines with J gene TRBJ1-1; D call uncertain. Deletions cut 2 bases from V and 4 bases from J, with 8 bases between. The CDR3 spans 13 residues. The CDR3 is CASSLSGITEAFF. CDR3 DNA: TGTGCCAGCAGTTTAAGCGGGATCACTGAAGCTTTCTTT.

Concerning this clone: This sample also contains other DNA sequences that code for the same CDR3. The chain carries TRBV3-1 (or the pseudogene TRBV3-2) and TRBJ1-3; D unresolved. The V gene lost 2 bases and the J gene lost 7 bases, with 12 bases spanning the gap. Germline V lookup: CDR1 LGHDT, CDR2 YNNKEL (reference sequence). The CDR3 sequence is 14 residues long. The CDR3 nucleotides are TGTGCCAGCAGCCAACGGGAAGCGGGGAACACCATATATTTT. Its translation is CASSQREAGNTIYF.

The genes are TRBV5-8 and TRBJ1-6; D gene unclear. V lost 2 bases and J 7 bases, leaving 13 bases between the germline ends. CDR3 length equals 15 residues. CDR1 SGHTS and CDR2 YDEGEE come from the germline V gene. The CDR3 nucleotides are TGTGCCAGCAGCTTCGGGAGAACTCTCAATTCACCCCTCCACTTT. Its translation is CASSFGRTLNSPLHF.

This clone has a single count. V usage is TRBV4-2 and J usage is TRBJ2-1; the match to TRBD2 covers 13 bases. Per germline, CDR1 LGHNA and CDR2 YNFKEQ. V dropped 5 bases and J dropped 1; count of bases not matched to a gene: 2. This CDR3 region has 16 residues. DNA for the CDR3: TGTGCCAGCAGCACTAGCGGGAGGGCGTCCTACAATGAGCAGTTCTTC. It encodes CASSTSGRASYNEQFF.

The rearrangement uses TRBV7-2 and TRBJ1-1; D perhaps matches TRBD1 (5 bases). The germline gives CDR1 SGHTA, CDR2 FQGNSA. CDR3 size: 15 residues. The germline V and J ends were trimmed by 3 bases and 0 bases, with 11 bases remaining between them. The CDR3 nucleotides read TGTGCCAGCAGCTTGGGCCAGGGTTTGAACACTGAAGCTTTCTTT. It specifies CASSLGQGLNTEAFF.

The V gene is TRBV6-5, the J gene TRBJ2-7, with TRBD1 identical over 9 bases. The ends lost 4 bases at V and 4 bases at J; junction bases unmatched: 8. Germline CDR1 reads MNHEY; CDR2 reads SVGAGI. This CDR3 comprises 15 residues. The CDR3 protein is CASSWSGTGWYEQYF. The CDR3 DNA reads as TGTGCCAGCAGTTGGAGCGGGACAGGGTGGTACGAGCAGTACTTC.

The rearrangement joins TRBV4-1 to TRBJ1-5; the match to TRBD1 covers 9 bases. V lost 1 base and J lost 1; bases outside the gene matches: 17. The CDR3 totals 21 residues. The germline V gene encodes CDR1 MGHRA and CDR2 YSYEKL. CDR3 amino acids: CASSQGGPGTGRELSNQPQHF. In DNA form, the CDR3 reads TGCGCCAGCAGCCAAGGGGGGCCTGGGACAGGGAGGGAGTTGAGCAATCAGCCCCAGCATTTT.

The rearrangement joins TRBV6-2 or TRBV6-3 to TRBJ1-1, with unresolved D. V lost 5 bases and J 4 bases, leaving 11 bases between the germline ends. The CDR3 sequence is 13 residues long. CDR1 is MNHEY, CDR2 SVGEGT, per germline. This CDR3 reads CASSLARPTEAFF. CDR3 DNA: TGTGCCAGCAGTCTAGCCCGGCCCACTGAAGCTTTCTTT.

The rearrangement joins TRBV14 to TRBJ2-7; D may be TRBD2 (6 bases). The V gene's germline CDR1 is SGHDN and CDR2 FVKESK. V was clipped by 1 base and J by 2 bases, with 9 bases between them. This CDR3 contains 14 residues. The CDR3 sequence: CASSQARGPYEQYF. The CDR3 DNA is TGTGCCAGCAGCCAAGCGCGGGGACCCTACGAGCAGTACTTC.

The chain's CDR3 is CSRLNGDEQFF. DNA for the CDR3: TGCAGCCGCCTTAACGGGGATGAGCAGTTCTTC. The rearrangement joins TRBV20-1 to TRBJ2-1; D may be TRBD2 (5 bases). The germline CDR1 and CDR2 sequences are DFQATT and SNEGSKA (reference sequence). The CDR3 sequence is 11 residues long.

The chain links TRBV30 to TRBJ1-1, with unresolved D. V was pared by 3 bases and J by 4 bases, with 15 bases between. CDR3 length equals 14 residues. The V gene's germline CDR1 is GTSNPN and CDR2 SVGIG (reference sequence). The CDR3 is CAWSQLPPGTEAFF. The CDR3 coding sequence is TGTGCCTGGAGCCAACTTCCTCCGGGCACTGAAGCTTTCTTT.

The chain joins TRBV27 to TRBJ1-4; 9 bases align to TRBD1. With V trimmed by 2 bases and J by 8 bases, 9 bases remained unmatched. This CDR3 comprises 16 residues. Germline values: CDR1 MNHEY, CDR2 SMNVEV (reference sequence). In DNA, the CDR3 is TGTGCCAGCAGTTTAGGGAACAGGGGGCCGTACGAAAAACTGTTTTTT. It specifies CASSLGNRGPYEKLFF.

The chain employs TRBV19 and TRBJ1-3, with no clear D. Germline CDR1 LNHDA, CDR2 SQIVND (reference sequence). There are 12 residues in the CDR3. V lost 6 bases, J lost 4 bases, and 7 bases lay in between. The CDR3 spells CASSSLGNTIYF. The CDR3 coding sequence is TGTGCCAGTAGCTCTCTCGGAAACACCATATATTTT.

This clone showed up just a few times. This rearrangement joins TRBV3-1 (or the pseudogene TRBV3-2) to TRBJ2-7; tentative D call: TRBD1 (6 bases). Per the germline V gene, CDR1 is LGHDT and CDR2 is YNNKEL (reference sequence). V gave up 4 bases and J gave up 6 bases, with 22 bases separating them. The CDR3 contains 16 residues. CDR3 nucleotides: TGTGCCAGCAGCCCCGGCCCGTCCTCGACAGGACTCGAGCAGTACTTC. Translating gives CASSPGPSSTGLEQYF.

The chain carries TRBV3-1 (or the pseudogene TRBV3-2) and TRBJ1-6; the D gene is possibly TRBD1 (6 bases). The CDR3 runs to 14 residues. V was trimmed by 4 bases and J by 8 bases, leaving 12 bases between them. Per the germline V gene, CDR1 is LGHDT and CDR2 is YNNKEL (reference sequence). The CDR3 loop is CASSLGTSDSPLHF. The CDR3 DNA sequence: TGTGCCAGCAGCCTGGGGACAAGTGATTCACCCCTCCACTTT.

This clone has only one observation. The V gene is TRBV6-5, the J gene TRBJ1-2, with 12 bases lining up with TRBD1. Germline V gene data show CDR1 as MNHEY and CDR2 as SVGAGI. This CDR3 has 16 amino acids. Losses at the gene ends were 4 bases for V and 4 bases for J; bases not matched to a gene: 7. The CDR3 DNA is TGTGCCAGCAGTTTGATCCGGGACAGGGGGCCCTATGGCTACACCTTC. Translation gives CASSLIRDRGPYGYTF.

This clone was seen more than once but under ten times. Other DNA sequences within the sample encode an identical CDR3. The rearrangement links TRBV5-1 to TRBJ2-5; possibly TRBD1 for D (6 bases). Looked up from germline, CDR1 is SGHRS and CDR2 is YFSETQ. Between the trimmed V and J ends, which lost 5 bases and 1 base, there was a span of 9 bases. The CDR3 sequence is 13 residues long. DNA for the CDR3: TGCGCCAGCAGGCAGGGGAGCCAAGAGACCCAGTACTTC. It is translated as CASRQGSQETQYF.

The V gene is TRBV24-1, the J gene TRBJ2-3; the match to TRBD1 covers 8 bases. CDR1 is KGHDR and CDR2 is SFDVKD in the germline V gene. This CDR3 contains 18 residues. The V segment lost 4 bases and the J segment 5 bases; nucleotides outside the gene matches: 16. CDR3 in DNA: TGTGCCACCAGTGACCCCGGACAGGGTAGAGGGATAAGAGATACGCAGTATTTT. As protein: CATSDPGQGRGIRDTQYF.

The V call is TRBV4-1, the J call TRBJ1-5; the D gene is possibly TRBD1 (6 bases). CDR3 length equals 16 residues. The V end lost 0 bases, the J end lost 7 bases, and 16 bases lay between the germline ends. CDR1 is MGHRA and CDR2 is YSYEKL in the germline V gene. The CDR3 nucleotides are TGCGCCAGCAGCCAAGATGATCAGGGGAAGGGCCAGCCCCAGCATTTT. Translation gives CASSQDDQGKGQPQHF.

This chain connects TRBV28 to TRBJ2-7; 9 bases are a match to TRBD1. This CDR3 spans 15 amino acids. Germline trimming cut 5 bases from V and 5 bases from J; bases unmatched to any gene: 10. Germline CDR1 reads MDHEN; CDR2 reads SYDVKM. The CDR3 DNA reads TGTGCCAGCAGTCACTTAGGGGACAGGGACGACGAGCAGTACTTC. Translation gives CASSHLGDRDDEQYF.

J is TRBJ2-5 and V is TRBV10-3, with D perhaps TRBD1 (6 bases). V dropped 2 bases and J dropped 3 bases, with 10 bases sitting between them. The germline CDR1 and CDR2 sequences are ENHRY and SYGVKD. The CDR3 loop spans 14 amino acids. The chain's CDR3 is CAISEAQGKETQYF. The CDR3 DNA reads TGTGCCATCAGTGAGGCCCAGGGGAAAGAGACCCAGTACTTC.

The rearrangement uses TRBV19 and TRBJ2-1, with 7 bases matching TRBD1. The germline CDR1 and CDR2 sequences are LNHDA and SQIVND (reference sequence). V lost 7 bases to trimming and J lost 7 bases; unmatched junction nucleotides: 10. CDR3 size: 14 residues. The CDR3: CASKGTTGMNEQFF. The CDR3 bases are TGTGCCAGTAAGGGGACGACAGGGATGAATGAGCAGTTCTTC.

V gene TRBV7-3 combines with J gene TRBJ2-1; 9 nucleotides agree with TRBD1. CDR1 SGHTA and CDR2 FQGTGA come from the germline V gene. The CDR3 sequence is 14 residues long. V was pared by 7 bases and J by 7 bases, with 8 bases of the junction left unmatched. The CDR3 region has the DNA TGTGCCAGCACCTACGGGACAGGGTGGAATGAGCAGTTCTTC. Translating gives CASTYGTGWNEQFF.